Here is one T cell receptor beta chain with its context. This clone has more than one count but fewer than ten. Its antigen target is currently unknown. No per-base quality is available; no much larger clone lies one base away. All of the isolated RNA was reverse transcribed with the High Capacity cDNA Reverse Transcription Kit, so expressed TCRB transcripts were sequenced. Deep immunoSEQ sequencing was performed on naive, central memory and regulatory T cell samples, with an average of roughly 4 million total reads per sample. Sorted cells were lysed in RLT buffer, and RNA was extracted using DNase-treated RNeasy Micro or Mini kits according to cell number. To prevent cross-contamination, every cell subset was processed on its own, while patient and healthy donor samples were processed together. The immunoSEQ multiplex PCR was used to amplify TCRB sequences from cDNA, generating 87-bp fragments that spanned the CDR3 region. Sequencing of the amplicons was done on the Illumina HiSeq platform. Per the source publication's procedure: PCR bias was corrected computationally using synthetic template baselines, and reads within Hamming distance 2 were collapsed, with unmergeable singletons discarded. Reads were aligned against IMGT to assign V, D and J genes, CDR3 length and insertions or deletions at six rearrangement sites. Within each subset, clonotype counts were normalized to sorted cell number, after which true diversity and Gini coefficients were computed with the tcR R package. Repertoire sharing was quantified using the overlap coefficient calculated on TCRB nucleotide sequences. TCRdb took over this immuneACCESS table, retaining in-frame rearrangements with V and J assigned. Such tables are incomplete; in checked studies, under half of the missing clones stem from an unresolved V gene, and the remainder is unexplained. The D gene and trimming were derived from the DNA, and the V and J assignments and clone size from that table. Counted in this sample were more than 300,000 clones; less than 9.5% of them appeared once. Together, the top ten hold 0.44% of the sample.

This entry is derived from a study of beta chain features in type 1 diabetes (dated 2018 in TCRdb). Regarding the study in general: Mean age, gender distribution, total cell number and subset yield were not different between patients and healthy donors. Naive and central memory subsets were obtained from all 30 or so donors, but regulatory and stem cell-like memory subsets were isolated from only 8 patients and roughly 8 healthy donors. A total of 100 million to 140 million sorted cells were examined across all samples, and the number of cells per subset was strongly correlated with RNA yield. The study compared the TCRB repertoires of sorted circulating CD4+ T cell subsets in recently diagnosed type 1 diabetes patients with those in matched healthy donors.

Overall results and qualifications from the work: Type 1 diabetes patients showed a moderate but significant shortening of TCRB CDR3 length in all four CD4+ subsets. PCR might favor shorter templates, but patient and control samples were amplified and corrected together, so any skew would affect both groups equally. Naive, central memory and regulatory TCRB repertoires appeared to be more alike among patients than among healthy donors. Sequencing cDNA rather than genomic DNA could over-represent highly expressing activated cells, although activation and CD3 levels did not differ between groups. Because small numbers of individuals were included in the HLA sub-analyses, any influence of HLA type on TCRB rearrangement was left unresolved. Fewer insertions and more nucleotide deletions at VDJ recombination sites were observed in patients with type 1 diabetes, implying thymic rearrangement abnormalities.

From the germline V gene, CDR1 is SGDLS and CDR2 is YYNGEE. Counted from cysteine to phenylalanine, this CDR3 has 16 amino acids. The DNA shown is the 48-base CDR3, in frame from base 1. V sheds 4 bases and J sheds 2 bases, leaving 18 bases between their ends. Each donor gave one peripheral blood draw, about 100 mL on average, collected into heparinised tubes. A BD FACSAria II was used to sort naive, central memory, regulatory and stem cell-like memory CD4+ T cells with a panel that included CD45RO, CCR7, CD25, CD127, CD95 and CD27. Purity was above 98% for every sorted population. Right away, PBMCs were isolated by Lymphoprep density gradient centrifugation and were stained directly, with no culture step. Samples were stained and sorted in pairs, with one healthy donor and one patient per experiment, so that batch effects were minimized.

The sample was central memory CD4+ T cells from blood. The sequence was collected from a woman under 30 in good health. The sequence links TRBV9 to TRBJ2-5; the D gene assignment is ambiguous. Read as DNA, the sequence is TGTGCCAGCAGCCGATCCGTCTTCGCCCAACAAGAGACCCAGTACTTC. It is translated as CASSRSVFAQQETQYF.